The TCR beta chain described here comes from a study of PD-1 blockade in mismatch repair-deficient tumors. The method was immunoSEQ multiplex PCR; TCRdb's version includes in-frame clones alone and lacks a portion of them. There are around 30,000 clones in the sample; 80% occur only once, and about 3.3% lies in the top ten. This receptor was identified in an adult with mismatch repair-deficient cancer. Sequencing used PBMCs, obtained around 6 weeks after starting pembrolizumab.

CDR3 bases: TGTGCCAGCAGTAGAGCTGCAAGCTACGAGCAGTACTTC. Its protein product is CASSRAASYEQYF. The rearrangement links TRBV28 to TRBJ2-7; D remains ambiguous. The CDR3 runs 13 residues. V shed 5 bases and J shed 3 bases, with 11 bases lying between them. Germline V gives CDR1 MDHEN, CDR2 SYDVKM.